The rows below give T cell receptor beta chains drawn from one sample of a study of blood T cells in healthy people across ages. MiXCR, applied by TCRdb to the 5' RACE reads, yields one record per CDR3 protein. The sample includes 700,000 to 900,000 distinct CDR3 sequences, more than 25% of them seen just once. The same sample was also studied in work on T cells of mothers and their children.

The sample consisted of blood. Receptors originate from a boy aged 10-17 years in good health. Both conserved end residues are part of each CDR3. D genes are given only for firm matches. A clone size is listed for some rows: how often the clone was seen (once, few, many), or a class if it is expanded.

CDR3: CASSLQDNYGYTF
DNA: TGTGCCAGCAGTCTTCAGGATAACTATGGCTACACCTTC
size: -
V: TRBV6-1
D: -
J: TRBJ1-2

CDR3: CASSLVGDRDDEQFF
DNA: TGTGCCAGCAGCCTCGTCGGGGACAGGGACGACGAGCAGTTCTTC
size: few
V: TRBV3-1
D: TRBD1
J: TRBJ2-1

CDR3: CASSSFLETQYF
DNA: TGTGCCAGCAGTTCCTTTCTAGAGACCCAGTACTTC
size: once
V: TRBV12-3/TRBV12-4
D: -
J: TRBJ2-5

CDR3: CAWGQGVMETQYF
DNA: TGTGCCTGGGGGCAGGGGGTTATGGAGACCCAGTACTTC
size: few
V: TRBV30
D: TRBD1
J: TRBJ2-5

CDR3: CASSQDRATGGANTGELFF
DNA: TGTGCCAGCAGCCAAGATCGGGCGACAGGGGGCGCAAACACCGGGGAGCTGTTTTTT
size: few
V: TRBV4-2
D: TRBD1
J: TRBJ2-2

CDR3: CASSPGARSTGELFF
DNA: TGTGCCAGCAGCCCCGGGGCCAGAAGCACCGGGGAGCTGTTTTTT
size: -
V: TRBV12-3/TRBV12-4
D: -
J: TRBJ2-2

CDR3: CASSTATLKASPLHF
DNA: TGTGCCAGCAGCACCGCCACCCTGAAGGCCTCACCCCTCCACTTT
size: -
V: TRBV27
D: -
J: TRBJ1-6

CDR3: CSATSGDYIQYF
DNA: TGCAGCGCAACTAGCGGGGATTACATTCAGTACTTC
size: few
V: TRBV29-1
D: TRBD2
J: TRBJ2-4

CDR3: CSVVRDETQYF
DNA: TGCAGCGTTGTCAGGGATGAGACCCAGTACTTC
size: few
V: TRBV29-1
D: -
J: TRBJ2-5

CDR3: CASSSRDRESEKLFF
DNA: TGTGCCAGCAGTTCCCGGGACAGGGAATCTGAAAAACTGTTTTTT
size: few
V: TRBV7-9
D: TRBD1
J: TRBJ1-4

CDR3: CASSVDPAVGSPLHF
DNA: TGTGCCAGCAGCGTAGACCCAGCTGTAGGTTCACCCCTCCACTTT
size: -
V: TRBV9
D: -
J: TRBJ1-6

CDR3: CASSGLGVLAGELFF
DNA: TGTGCCAGCAGCGGGCTGGGGGTATTGGCCGGGGAGCTGTTTTTT
size: -
V: TRBV2
D: -
J: TRBJ2-2

CDR3: CASSYKRPGSTDTQYF
DNA: TGTGCCAGCAGTTACAAGCGCCCAGGGAGCACAGATACGCAGTATTTT
size: -
V: TRBV6-6
D: -
J: TRBJ2-3

CDR3: CATSDSSSGPASYNEQFF
DNA: TGTGCCACCAGTGATTCCTCTAGCGGCCCAGCCTCCTACAATGAGCAGTTCTTC
size: few
V: TRBV24-1
D: TRBD2
J: TRBJ2-1

CDR3: CASSFAGSANTEAFF
DNA: TGCGCCAGCAGCTTTGCGGGGTCGGCGAACACTGAAGCTTTCTTT
size: -
V: TRBV5-1
D: -
J: TRBJ1-1

CDR3: CASSQASFLHEQYF
DNA: TGCGCCAGCAGCCAAGCTAGTTTTCTCCACGAGCAGTACTTC
size: -
V: TRBV4-1
D: -
J: TRBJ2-7

CDR3: CASSFAVPTGNTIYF
DNA: TGTGCCAGCAGCTTCGCTGTCCCTACTGGAAACACCATATATTTT
size: -
V: TRBV7-2
D: -
J: TRBJ1-3

CDR3: CASSYSDSNYGYTF
DNA: TGTGCCAGCAGTTACTCGGACAGTAACTATGGCTACACCTTC
size: -
V: TRBV6-5
D: -
J: TRBJ1-2

CDR3: CASSQFRGGEQFF
DNA: TGTGCCAGCAGCCAATTCAGGGGAGGTGAGCAGTTCTTC
size: few
V: TRBV3-1
D: -
J: TRBJ2-1

CDR3: CASSFPAYGEQFF
DNA: TGTGCCAGCAGCTTCCCAGCGTACGGTGAGCAGTTCTTC
size: -
V: TRBV5-6
D: -
J: TRBJ2-1

CDR3: CASSSWPGQDHGYTF
DNA: TGTGCCAGCAGTTCCTGGCCGGGACAGGATCATGGCTACACCTTC
size: -
V: TRBV28
D: TRBD1
J: TRBJ1-2

CDR3: CASSLVMTPARTQYF
DNA: TGTGCCAGCAGTTTAGTCATGACCCCAGCTCGGACCCAGTACTTC
size: -
V: TRBV12-3/TRBV12-4
D: -
J: TRBJ2-5

CDR3: CASSDTVPVSYEQYF
DNA: TGTGCCAGCAGCGACACGGTGCCTGTGTCCTACGAGCAGTACTTC
size: few
V: TRBV21-1
D: -
J: TRBJ2-7

CDR3: CASSQGALVGETQYF
DNA: TGTGCCAGCAGCCAAGGGGCCCTAGTGGGAGAGACCCAGTACTTC
size: -
V: TRBV14
D: -
J: TRBJ2-5

CDR3: CASSKPGQPRIQYF
DNA: TGTGCCAGCAGCAAACCGGGACAGCCGAGGATTCAGTACTTC
size: few
V: TRBV21-1
D: -
J: TRBJ2-4

CDR3: CASSPKVRAGFYNEQFF
DNA: TGTGCCAGCAGCCCCAAGGTCAGGGCGGGCTTCTACAATGAGCAGTTCTTC
size: -
V: TRBV7-9
D: -
J: TRBJ2-1

CDR3: CSAAGGLNEQFF
DNA: TGCAGTGCCGCGGGGGGACTAAATGAGCAGTTCTTC
size: -
V: TRBV20-1
D: TRBD2
J: TRBJ2-1

CDR3: CASRRRGVYGYTF
DNA: TGTGCCAGCCGCCGTCGTGGCGTCTATGGCTACACCTTC
size: few
V: TRBV12-3/TRBV12-4
D: -
J: TRBJ1-2

CDR3: CASSPQTTSRDKDTEAFF
DNA: TGTGCCAGCTCACCGCAAACCACATCCAGGGATAAGGACACTGAAGCTTTCTTT
size: -
V: TRBV18
D: -
J: TRBJ1-1

CDR3: CASSPGEGKNTEAFF
DNA: TGTGCCAGCAGCCCCGGCGAGGGGAAGAACACTGAAGCTTTCTTT
size: -
V: TRBV7-9
D: -
J: TRBJ1-1

CDR3: CASSLGLGGGTSYNSPLHF
DNA: TGTGCCAGCAGCTTAGGACTTGGCGGGGGTACCTCCTATAATTCACCCCTCCACTTT
size: few
V: TRBV7-9
D: -
J: TRBJ1-6

CDR3: CSVEGAGAGNYGYTF
DNA: TGCAGTGTTGAAGGAGCAGGGGCGGGTAACTATGGCTACACCTTC
size: few
V: TRBV29-1
D: -
J: TRBJ1-2

CDR3: CASSELAGGAGELFF
DNA: TGTGCCAGCAGTGAACTAGCGGGAGGAGCCGGGGAGCTGTTTTTT
size: -
V: TRBV2
D: TRBD2
J: TRBJ2-2

CDR3: CASSSVGGPTYGYTF
DNA: TGTGCCAGCAGTTCCGTGGGGGGACCTACCTATGGCTACACCTTC
size: -
V: TRBV28
D: -
J: TRBJ1-2

CDR3: CATGGVGSYEQCF
DNA: TGTGCCACCGGCGGGGTCGGATCCTACGAGCAGTGCTTC
size: -
V: TRBV7-9
D: -
J: TRBJ2-7

CDR3: CASSLASGLETQYF
DNA: TGTGCCAGCAGTTTAGCGTCAGGGTTAGAGACCCAGTACTTC
size: -
V: TRBV12-3/TRBV12-4
D: -
J: TRBJ2-5

CDR3: CASSSSGHRVANYGYTF
DNA: TGTGCCAGCAGTTCCTCGGGACACCGCGTAGCTAACTATGGCTACACCTTC
size: few
V: TRBV28
D: -
J: TRBJ1-2

CDR3: CASSSEVAMGKLFF
DNA: TGTGCCAGCAGCTCAGAAGTAGCTATGGGCAAACTGTTTTTT
size: few
V: TRBV7-6
D: -
J: TRBJ1-4

CDR3: CASSLPRTGFEQYF
DNA: TGTGCCAGCAGCTTACCCCGAACGGGTTTCGAGCAGTACTTC
size: -
V: TRBV7-2
D: -
J: TRBJ2-7

CDR3: CASSQSSGLAGEETQYF
DNA: TGCGCCAGCAGTCAATCCTCGGGACTAGCGGGGGAAGAGACCCAGTACTTC
size: few
V: TRBV23-1
D: TRBD2
J: TRBJ2-5

CDR3: CASSLGTGVYEQYF
DNA: TGTGCCAGCAGTTTGGGGACAGGGGTCTACGAGCAGTACTTC
size: many
V: TRBV28
D: TRBD1
J: TRBJ2-7

CDR3: CASSYTLATNEKLFF
DNA: TGTGCCAGCAGTTATACCCTTGCAACTAATGAAAAACTGTTTTTT
size: -
V: TRBV6-5
D: -
J: TRBJ1-4

CDR3: CASSPRDTPGSPLHF
DNA: TGTGCCAGCTCACCACGGGACACCCCGGGTTCACCCCTCCACTTT
size: -
V: TRBV18
D: -
J: TRBJ1-6

CDR3: CASSPGTGKSGELFF
DNA: TGTGCCAGCAGTCCAGGGACAGGGAAATCCGGGGAGCTGTTTTTT
size: -
V: TRBV6-6
D: TRBD1
J: TRBJ2-2

CDR3: CASSLADYYGYTF
DNA: TGTGCCAGCAGTTTGGCCGACTACTATGGCTACACCTTC
size: -
V: TRBV25-1
D: -
J: TRBJ1-2

CDR3: CASTAVRDVDYGYTF
DNA: TGTGCCAGCACCGCGGTCAGGGACGTAGACTATGGCTACACCTTC
size: few
V: TRBV7-2
D: -
J: TRBJ1-2

CDR3: CASSRPQINSPLHF
DNA: TGTGCCAGCAGTCGCCCACAGATTAATTCACCCCTCCACTTT
size: many
V: TRBV27
D: -
J: TRBJ1-6